This TCR beta chain stems from a study of cytomegalovirus exposure and HLA in healthy donors. Study-wide points: In a later analysis, several top co-occurrence clusters appeared linked to parvovirus B19, influenza, CMV and Epstein-Barr virus. It was about 180 TCR beta chains that were listed as cytomegalovirus-associated.

This PCR relied on a set of 60 Vbeta primers and 13 Jbeta primers. As originally analysed: Around 12 million of tens of millions of unique TCR beta chains were shared, per a later count. Repertoires were generated with immunoSEQ multiplex PCR, while TCRdb's copy carries only in-frame clones and drops some. V, J and clone size were drawn from that table, and D and trimming were deduced from the DNA. The sample table sets out 150,000 to 200,000 clones. Note on this clone: Its antigen is not identified.

Sequences were obtained from PBMCs. The receptor's source is a young man in good health and CMV-seronegative.

The DNA of the CDR3 is TGCGCCAGCAGCCAAGGGGGCTTAGGGACCGGGGAGCTGTTTTTT. Its protein is CASSQGGLGTGELFF. The chain recombines TRBV4-1 with TRBJ2-2; D might be TRBD1 (5 bases). V dropped 1 base and J dropped 5 bases, with 11 bases sitting between them. This CDR3 has 15 residues. The V gene's germline CDR1 is MGHRA and CDR2 YSYEKL.